The 18 T cell receptor beta chains in this list originate from one sample, sequenced in a study of blood T cell repertoires in COVID-19. The data were produced by immunoSEQ multiplex PCR, yet TCRdb's version contains in-frame clones alone and is incomplete. The table lists about 670,000 clones, 90% of them singletons. The sequenced sample consisted of peripheral blood. These receptors originate from a young woman with acute or convalescent COVID-19.

This chain links TRBV6-5 with TRBJ1-2; TRBD1 aligns across 7 bases. J lost 8 bases, V lost 1 base, and 13 bases had no gene match. Germline V lookup: CDR1 MNHEY, CDR2 SVGAGI. This CDR3 comprises 16 residues. CDR3 sequence: CASSYFNRDSVWGYTF. The CDR3 DNA sequence: TGTGCCAGCAGTTACTTTAACCGGGACAGTGTGTGGGGCTACACCTTC.

The V gene is TRBV6-5, the J gene TRBJ1-2; D is unresolved. Germline CDR1 and CDR2: MNHEY and SVGAGI. The CDR3 has 12 residues. V gave up 7 bases and J gave up 4 bases, with 10 bases separating them. CDR3 protein: CASTPSGYGYTF. The CDR3 coding sequence is TGTGCCAGCACCCCTTCCGGCTATGGCTACACCTTC.

The chain joins TRBV6-2 or TRBV6-3 to TRBJ2-1; D is ambiguous. V gave up 8 bases and J gave up 0 bases, with 14 bases separating them. There are 15 residues in the CDR3. Germline-derived CDR1 and CDR2 are MNHEY and SVGEGT. CDR3 residues: CASGPPASSYNEQFF. The CDR3 DNA reads as TGTGCCAGCGGCCCCCCAGCGAGCTCCTACAATGAGCAGTTCTTC.

The V call is TRBV2, the J call TRBJ1-5; D gene ambiguous. The V end was cut by 4 bases, the J end by 3 bases, with 10 bases between. Germline CDR1 is SNHLY and CDR2 is FYNNEI. This CDR3 contains 14 residues. CDR3 residues: CASSGSGYNQPQHF. CDR3 bases: TGTGCCAGCAGTGGCTCAGGCTACAATCAGCCCCAGCATTTT.

This chain links TRBV6-5 with TRBJ2-3; no reliable D call. Germline V gene sequence: CDR1 MNHEY, CDR2 SVGAGI. CDR3 length equals 12 residues. V dropped 6 bases and J dropped 3 bases, with 7 bases sitting between them. CDR3: CASSLTTDTQYF. The CDR3 DNA follows: TGTGCCAGCAGCTTAACAACAGATACGCAGTATTTT.

This clone was seen just once. This rearrangement joins TRBV2 to TRBJ2-7; tentative D call: TRBD2 (5 bases). V lost 3 bases and J lost 4, with 7 bases in between. The CDR3 length is 12 residues. Per germline, CDR1 SNHLY and CDR2 FYNNEI. CDR3 region: CASSDGGYEQYF. The CDR3 region has the DNA TGTGCCAGCAGTGATGGAGGATACGAGCAGTACTTC.

V and J are TRBV6-5 and TRBJ1-1, with D unclear. Trimming removed 8 bases from V and 1 base from J, with 14 bases in between. There are 14 residues in the CDR3. The germline V gene has CDR1 MNHEY and CDR2 SVGAGI. The CDR3 reads CASSKNAENTEAFF. CDR3 coding DNA: TGTGCCAGCTCCAAGAACGCGGAGAACACTGAAGCTTTCTTT.

J is TRBJ2-1 and V is TRBV5-1; 8 positions match TRBD1. CDR3 length: 17 amino acids. Germline V gene data show CDR1 as SGHRS and CDR2 as YFSETQ. V lost 3 bases and J lost 3; bases outside the gene matches: 11. Here the CDR3 DNA reads TGCGCCAGCAGCTCAAGGCCCGCCGGACAGGGCTACAATGAGCAGTTCTTC. Its protein is CASSSRPAGQGYNEQFF.

The chain employs TRBV25-1 and TRBJ2-3; no clear D. Germline CDR1 and CDR2: MGHDK and SYGVNS. This CDR3 has 14 residues. The V end lost 5 bases, the J end lost 1 base, and 10 bases lay between the germline ends. As DNA, the CDR3 is TGTGCCAGCAGTAGACTGCTTGGCACAGATACGCAGTATTTT. Protein sequence: CASSRLLGTDTQYF. Full variable domain (missing parts from reference TRBV25-1 and TRBJ2-3): EADIYQTPRYLVIGTGKKITLECSQTMGHDKMYWYQQDPGMELHLIHYSYGVNSTEKGDLSSESTVSRIRTEHFPLTLESARPSHTSQYLCASSRLLGTDTQYFGPGTRLTVL.

The chain has TRBV5-1 and TRBJ2-7; TRBD1 aligns across 7 bases. This CDR3 has 15 amino acids. Germline CDR1 is SGHRS and CDR2 is YFSETQ. Losses at the gene ends were 3 bases for V and 4 bases for J; bases not matched to a gene: 10. CDR3 DNA: TGCGCCAGCAGCTCGACCGAGACAGGGAATTACGAGCAGTACTTC. Translated: CASSSTETGNYEQYF.

The chain is built from TRBV18 and TRBJ1-2, with TRBD1 matching 9 bases. The CDR3 extends over 16 amino acids. The J segment lost 4 bases and the V segment lost 0 bases, leaving 6 bases of the junction unmatched. Germline lookup yields CDR1 KGHSH and CDR2 LQKENI. The CDR3, as DNA: TGTGCCAGCTCACCACCGAATACAGGGGGCTTCTATGGCTACACCTTC. The encoded protein is CASSPPNTGGFYGYTF.

The gene calls are TRBV19 and TRBJ1-2, with 9 bases matching TRBD1. This CDR3 region has 15 residues. Germline CDR1 reads LNHDA; CDR2 reads SQIVND (reference sequence). The J segment lost 0 bases and the V segment lost 5 bases, leaving 4 bases of the junction unmatched. The CDR3 nucleotides read TGTGCCAGTAGTCAACAGGGGGCGACTAACTATGGCTACACCTTC. The encoded protein is CASSQQGATNYGYTF.

This clone appeared a single time. This chain connects TRBV5-1 to TRBJ2-2, with TRBD1 identical over 10 bases. Germline CDR1 is SGHRS and CDR2 is YFSETQ. The J segment lost 0 bases and the V segment lost 2 bases, leaving 13 bases of the junction unmatched. CDR3 length: 20 amino acids. The CDR3 sequence is CASSFGRPDRGQANTGELFF. As DNA, the CDR3 is TGCGCCAGCAGCTTCGGGCGACCCGACAGGGGGCAAGCGAACACCGGGGAGCTGTTTTTT. Looking up the rest from reference TRBV5-1 and TRBJ2-2 gives the full variable domain: KAGVTQTPRYLIKTRGQQVTLSCSPISGHRSVSWYQQTPGQGLQFLFEYFSETQRNKGNFPGRFSGRQFSNSRSEMNVSTLELGDSALYLCASSFGRPDRGQANTGELFFGEGSRLTVL.

This clone was seen once. This sequence joins TRBV11-1 and TRBJ2-7, with D perhaps TRBD1 (7 bases). The germline gives CDR1 SGHAT, CDR2 FQDESV (reference sequence). CDR3 length equals 16 residues. Trimming took off 5 bases at V and 5 bases at J, with 22 bases between the two ends. As DNA, the CDR3 is TGTGCCAGCAGCCCACCCCCGTGGAGGGGGCAACACGAGCAGTACTTC. It specifies CASSPPPWRGQHEQYF.

The chain couples TRBV6-6 to TRBJ2-7; D call uncertain. The CDR3 loop spans 16 amino acids. Germline lookup yields CDR1 MNHNY and CDR2 SVGAGI (reference sequence). V lost 4 bases to trimming and J lost 5 bases, with 21 bases between them. The CDR3 bases are TGTGCCAGCAGTTCCCCGTGGGCCCTAACCCCCCACGAGCAGTACTTC. Its translation is CASSSPWALTPHEQYF.

This chain uses TRBV3-1 (or the pseudogene TRBV3-2) with TRBJ1-2; TRBD1 might be the D (5 bases). Germline V gene data show CDR1 as LGHDT and CDR2 as YNNKEL (reference sequence). Trimming took off 4 bases at V and 7 bases at J, with 10 bases between the two ends. The CDR3 loop spans 12 amino acids. The CDR3 spells CASSPVQGGYTF. Here the CDR3 DNA reads TGTGCCAGCAGCCCCGTTCAGGGTGGCTACACCTTC.

The chain joins TRBV27 to TRBJ1-2; 9 bases match TRBD1. The CDR3 consists of 15 residues. CDR1 is MNHEY and CDR2 is SMNVEV in the germline V gene (reference sequence). The ends lost 7 bases at V and 4 bases at J; junction bases unmatched: 10. In nucleotides, the CDR3 is TGTGCCAGCACCTTTAAGACAGGGGGTGGCTATGGCTACACCTTC. Residues: CASTFKTGGGYGYTF.

This clone has a single count. The chain is built from TRBV30 and TRBJ1-2; D may be TRBD1 (6 bases). This CDR3 region has 13 residues. Per the germline V gene, CDR1 is GTSNPN and CDR2 is SVGIG (reference sequence). Trimming stripped 1 base from V and 4 bases from J, with 10 bases between. CDR3 coding DNA: TGTGCCTGGAGTGAATCAGGGGTCTATGGCTACACCTTC. This codes for CAWSESGVYGYTF.